The 20 T cell receptor beta chains below all came from one sample that was sequenced in a study of T cells in Graves' hyperthyroidism and ophthalmopathy. Using RNA transcripts as the source, TCR beta CDR3 regions were amplified. In the first-round RT-PCR of the TCR CDR3, the HTBI primer set was used. TCRdb recomputed calls from the multiplex PCR reads with MiXCR, one row per CDR3 protein. The sample includes hundreds of thousands of distinct CDR3 sequences, about 14% of them seen just once. Sequencing was carried out using blood. These receptors all come from a woman under 40 with Graves' hyperthyroidism that later progressed to Graves' ophthalmopathy.

This clonotype was recorded at least ten times. This chain links TRBV2 with TRBJ1-5, with a tentative D call TRBD1 (5 bases). The CDR3 has 13 amino acids. V lost 7 bases, J lost 5 bases, and 12 bases lay in between. Looked up from germline, CDR1 is SNHLY and CDR2 is FYNNEI. The CDR3 DNA sequence: TGTGCCAGCAAGGGGACTTATTATCAGCCCCAGCATTTT. This gives the protein CASKGTYYQPQHF.

This clonotype has at least ten counts. The chain recombines TRBV6-1 with TRBJ1-2; D possibly corresponds to TRBD1 (6 bases). CDR1 and CDR2 (germline): MNHNS, SASEGT. The CDR3 length is 13 residues. Trimming removed 6 bases at V and 8 bases at J, with 16 bases between. Written as DNA, the CDR3 is TGTGCCAGCAGAACAGGGCTTGTGGACGGCTACACCTTC. Protein product: CASRTGLVDGYTF.

This clonotype was seen ten or more times. The chain is built from TRBV28 and TRBJ1-2; 10 bases are a match to TRBD1. The CDR3 totals 17 residues. CDR1 and CDR2 (germline): MDHEN, SYDVKM. Trimming removed 3 bases from V and 8 bases from J; junction bases left unmatched: 15. The CDR3 DNA reads as TGTGCCAGCAGTTTTGCCGGGACAGGGGTGCTAGTGGTCGGCTACACCTTC. It specifies CASSFAGTGVLVVGYTF.

This clonotype has at least ten counts. The V and J genes are TRBV24-1 and TRBJ1-5; a possible D gene is TRBD1 (5 bases). Trimming pared 4 bases from V and 0 bases from J, leaving 15 bases between. This CDR3 comprises 17 residues. CDR1 and CDR2 from the germline V gene are KGHDR and SFDVKD. CDR3 bases: TGTGCCACCAGTGACCAAAGGGGCGGATATAGCAATCAGCCCCAGCATTTT. This gives the protein CATSDQRGGYSNQPQHF.

On this clonotype: This sequence may be a read error, since a much larger clone differs from it by one base. Given the absence of the conserved phenylalanine or tryptophan at the CDR3 end, a read error is likely. The chain employs TRBV12-3 or TRBV12-4 and TRBJ2-7; D call uncertain. V lost 5 bases and J lost 6, with 11 bases in between. This CDR3 is built from 12 residues. In nucleotides, the CDR3 is TGTGCCAGCAGTCAGAGGACGGGCGAGCAGTACCTC. Amino acid sequence: CASSQRTGEQYL.

This clonotype showed up many times. Germline is not matched at one junction end, which may reflect a read error. The rearrangement uses TRBV12-3 or TRBV12-4 and TRBJ2-1, with 9 bases fitting TRBD2. The CDR3 has 15 residues. The CDR3 here is CASSFKGTSYDEQFF. The CDR3 nucleotides read TGTGCCAGCAGTTTTAAGGGGACTAGCTACGATGAGCAGTTCTTC.

This clonotype was counted only a few times. This chain connects TRBV6-5 to TRBJ2-3; 11 positions agree with TRBD2. V dropped 2 bases and J dropped 0; count of bases not matched to a gene: 4. Germline CDR1 MNHEY, CDR2 SVGAGI. This CDR3 contains 17 residues. CDR3 protein: CASSYGLAGISTDTQYF. In DNA form, the CDR3 reads TGTGCCAGCAGTTACGGACTAGCGGGCATTAGCACAGATACGCAGTATTTT.

The table lists this clonotype with many counts. The chain couples TRBV27 to TRBJ2-5, with 9 bases fitting TRBD1. CDR1 is MNHEY and CDR2 is SMNVEV in the germline V gene (reference sequence). Germline trimming cut 5 bases from V and 5 bases from J; bases unmatched to any gene: 15. CDR3 length: 17 amino acids. CDR3 nucleotides: TGTGCCAGCAGTCACTCGCTCGGGACAGGGTTTTTGGAGACCCAGTACTTC. The encoded protein is CASSHSLGTGFLETQYF.

This clonotype was counted many times. V usage is TRBV7-9 and J usage is TRBJ2-7; either TRBD1 or TRBD2 may supply D (5 bases each). The CDR3 is 14 amino acids. Looked up from germline, CDR1 is SEHNR and CDR2 is FQNEAQ (reference sequence). The V end lost 5 bases, the J end lost 2 bases, and 13 bases lay between the germline ends. CDR3 nucleotide sequence: TGTGCCAGCAGCGTACGGACGGGACCCTACGAGCAGTACTTC. This translates into CASSVRTGPYEQYF.

This clonotype has a count of ten or more. The chain is built from TRBV12-3 or TRBV12-4 and TRBJ2-1; possible D gene TRBD2, 6 bases. This CDR3 region has 16 residues. Between the trimmed V and J ends, which lost 4 bases and 10 bases, there was a span of 23 bases. This CDR3 reads CASSSKPPDLAGEQFF. CDR3 coding DNA: TGTGCCAGCAGTTCCAAGCCCCCGGACCTCGCGGGAGAGCAGTTCTTC.

The chain recombines TRBV20-1 with TRBJ1-6; TRBD1 is a possible D gene (5 bases). Germline CDR1 reads DFQATT; CDR2 reads SNEGSKA (reference sequence). Trimming took 2 bases from V and 7 from J, leaving 15 bases between them. The CDR3 spans 15 residues. The CDR3 is CSARREEGSNSPLHF. The CDR3, as DNA: TGCAGTGCTAGAAGAGAAGAGGGGAGCAATTCACCCCTCCACTTT.

The table lists this clonotype with many counts. V gene TRBV18 combines with J gene TRBJ1-1; 8 bases are a match to TRBD1. The CDR3 is 15 amino acids. The germline V gene has CDR1 KGHSH and CDR2 LQKENI. The V and J ends lost 10 bases and 4 bases, in that order; junction bases with no gene match: 14. The CDR3 is CATSGRGRMGTEAFF. The CDR3 DNA is TGTGCCACCTCCGGCAGGGGGCGCATGGGCACTGAAGCTTTCTTT. Complete variable domain (other parts from reference TRBV18 and TRBJ1-1): NAGVMQNPRHLVRRRGQEARLRCSPMKGHSHVYWYRQLPEEGLKFMVYLQKENIIDESGMPKERFSAEFPKEGPSILRIQQVVRGDSAAYFCATSGRGRMGTEAFFGQGTRLTVV.

J is TRBJ2-5 and V is TRBV11-3, with 10 bases fitting TRBD2. The V gene end was trimmed by 7 bases and the J gene end by 2 bases; junction bases not matched to a gene: 1. CDR3 length: 13 residues. Per germline, CDR1 SGHNT and CDR2 YENEEA. In DNA, the CDR3 is TGTGCCAGCACAGCGGGGGGGCAAGAGACCCAGTACTTC. Its translation is CASTAGGQETQYF.

This clonotype was found many times. The rearrangement joins TRBV7-2 to TRBJ1-2; unclear D gene. The CDR3 is made up of 14 amino acids. Germline V gene lookup returns CDR1 SGHTA and CDR2 FQGNSA. Trimming stripped 10 bases from V and 5 bases from J, with 20 bases between. The CDR3 DNA follows: TGTGCCATCCCCGCCAAGGGTTGGCTATATGGCTACACCTTC. Amino acids: CAIPAKGWLYGYTF. Combining the CDR3 with reference TRBV7-2 and TRBJ1-2 gives the whole variable domain GAGVSQSPSNKVTEKGKDVELRCDPISGHTALYWYRQSLGQGLEFLIYFQGNSAPDKSGLPSDRFSAERTGGSVSTLTIQRTQQEDSAVYLCAIPAKGWLYGYTFGSGTRLTVV.

V gene TRBV18 combines with J gene TRBJ2-5; weak D call: TRBD1 (6 bases). This CDR3 is built from 15 residues. V dropped 4 bases and J dropped 1 base, with 13 bases sitting between them. Germline values: CDR1 KGHSH, CDR2 LQKENI. The CDR3 here is CASSRRLDSQETQYF. CDR3 DNA: TGTGCCAGCTCACGACGACTGGACAGCCAAGAGACCCAGTACTTC. Full variable domain (missing parts from reference TRBV18 and TRBJ2-5): NAGVMQNPRHLVRRRGQEARLRCSPMKGHSHVYWYRQLPEEGLKFMVYLQKENIIDESGMPKERFSAEFPKEGPSILRIQQVVRGDSAAYFCASSRRLDSQETQYFGPGTRLLVL.

This chain links TRBV4-3 with TRBJ2-2, with 8 bases matching TRBD2. The J segment lost 0 bases and the V segment lost 2 bases, leaving 2 bases of the junction unmatched. CDR3 length: 16 residues. From germline, CDR1 is LGHNA and CDR2 YSLEER. CDR3 sequence reads: CASSQLAGTNTGELFF. In DNA, the CDR3 is TGCGCCAGCAGCCAACTAGCGGGTACGAACACCGGGGAGCTGTTTTTT.

This clonotype was recorded at least ten times. The chain carries TRBV20-1 and TRBJ2-1, with D possibly being TRBD1 or TRBD2 (7 bases each). The V end lost 5 bases, the J end lost 4 bases, and 15 bases lay between the germline ends. Germline V gene data show CDR1 as DFQATT and CDR2 as SNEGSKA (reference sequence). The CDR3 sequence is 14 residues long. CDR3 sequence (DNA): TGCAGTGCTCCAGGGGGGGCGGCATACAATGAGCAGTTCTTC. It codes for CSAPGGAAYNEQFF.

This clonotype was seen many times. The J gene is TRBJ1-2, the V gene TRBV7-9; D is undetermined. This CDR3 is 15 amino acids long. V lost 0 bases and J lost 5, with 13 bases in between. Per the germline V gene, CDR1 is SEHNR and CDR2 is FQNEAQ (reference sequence). CDR3 residues: CASSLASDRSYGYTF. The CDR3 DNA follows: TGTGCCAGCAGCTTAGCGTCGGACCGGAGTTATGGCTACACCTTC. Filled out from reference TRBV7-9 and TRBJ1-2, the complete variable domain reads DTGVSQNPRHKITKRGQNVTFRCDPISEHNRLYWYRQTLGQGPEFLTYFQNEAQLEKSRLLSDRFSAERPKGSFSTLEIQRTEQGDSAMYLCASSLASDRSYGYTFGSGTRLTVV.

J is TRBJ2-1 and V is TRBV6-6, with TRBD1 identical over 9 bases. The CDR3 consists of 15 residues. The V segment lost 0 bases and the J segment 7 bases; nucleotides outside the gene matches: 4. Germline V lookup: CDR1 MNHNY, CDR2 SVGAGI (reference sequence). The CDR3 region is CASSYSGTGRNEQFF. The CDR3 DNA follows: TGTGCCAGCAGTTACTCCGGGACAGGGAGGAATGAGCAGTTCTTC.

The sample holds many counts of this clonotype. The chain joins TRBV30 to TRBJ1-1; 8 bases map to TRBD1. Trimming cost V 3 bases and J 3 bases; bases outside gene matches: 9. The CDR3 sequence is 15 residues long. The germline V gene encodes CDR1 GTSNPN and CDR2 SVGIG (reference sequence). The chain's CDR3 is CAWRQYQGAHTEAFF. The CDR3 coding sequence is TGTGCCTGGAGGCAATACCAGGGGGCACACACTGAAGCTTTCTTT. The variable domain in full, completed from reference TRBV30 and TRBJ1-1, reads SQTIHQWPATLVQPVGSPLSLECTVEGTSNPNLYWYRQAAGRGLQLLFYSVGIGQISSEVPQNLSASRPQDRQFILSSKKLLLSDSGFYLCAWRQYQGAHTEAFFGQGTRLTVV.